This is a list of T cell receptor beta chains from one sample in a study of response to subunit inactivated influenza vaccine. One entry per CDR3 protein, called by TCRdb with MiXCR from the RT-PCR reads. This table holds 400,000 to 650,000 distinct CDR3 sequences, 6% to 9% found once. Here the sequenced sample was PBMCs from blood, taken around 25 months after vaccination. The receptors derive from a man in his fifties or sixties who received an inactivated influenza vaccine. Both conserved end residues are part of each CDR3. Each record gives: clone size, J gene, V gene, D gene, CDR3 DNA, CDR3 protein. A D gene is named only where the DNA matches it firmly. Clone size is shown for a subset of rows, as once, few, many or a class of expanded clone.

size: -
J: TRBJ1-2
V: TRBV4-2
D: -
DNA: TGTGCCAGCAGCCAAGATTCGGCAGGTGGCTACACCTTC
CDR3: CASSQDSAGGYTF

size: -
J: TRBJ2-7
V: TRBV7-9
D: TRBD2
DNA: TGTGCCAGCACCCGCGCTAGCGGACCCTACGAGCAGTACTTC
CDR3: CASTRASGPYEQYF

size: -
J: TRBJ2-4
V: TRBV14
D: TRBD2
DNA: TGTGCCAGCAGCCAAGCGCTCGGACTAGATTTCGTAAACATTCAGTACTTC
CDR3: CASSQALGLDFVNIQYF

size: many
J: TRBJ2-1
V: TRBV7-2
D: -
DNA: TGTGCCAGCAGCTTAACGGGACTCCCTAGGGATGAGCAGTTCTTC
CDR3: CASSLTGLPRDEQFF

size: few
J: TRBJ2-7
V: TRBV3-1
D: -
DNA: TGTGCCAGCAGCCAAGCGGGATTTGAGCAGTACTTC
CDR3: CASSQAGFEQYF

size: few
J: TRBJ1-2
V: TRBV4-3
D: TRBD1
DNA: TGCGCCAGCAGCCAAGTCGCAGGGGGCCGGGGTGGCTACACCTTC
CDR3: CASSQVAGGRGGYTF

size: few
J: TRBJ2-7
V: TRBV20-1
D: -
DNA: TGCAGTGCTAGGACGGGGGGCCCAGGTGAGCAGTACTTC
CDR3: CSARTGGPGEQYF

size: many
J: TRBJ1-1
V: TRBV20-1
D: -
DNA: TGCAGTGCCGTTAGGGGAACGAACACTGAAGCTTTCTTT
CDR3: CSAVRGTNTEAFF

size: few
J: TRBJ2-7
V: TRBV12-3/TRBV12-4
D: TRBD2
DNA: TGTGCCAGCAGTTCCGGGACTAGCGGGAGTATCTACGAGCAGTACTTC
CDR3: CASSSGTSGSIYEQYF

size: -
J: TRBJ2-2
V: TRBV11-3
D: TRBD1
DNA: TGTGCCAGCAGCCAGGGACAGGGGTTTGGCACCGGGGAGCTGTTTTTT
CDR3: CASSQGQGFGTGELFF

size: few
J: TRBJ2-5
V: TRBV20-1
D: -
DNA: TGCAGTGCTAGAGCCCCGCGAGGGGACCAAGAGACCCAGTACTTC
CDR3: CSARAPRGDQETQYF

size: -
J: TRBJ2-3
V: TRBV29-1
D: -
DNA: TGCAGCGTCTCTGGGGCAGATACGCAGTATTTT
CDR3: CSVSGADTQYF

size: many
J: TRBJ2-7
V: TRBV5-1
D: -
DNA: TGCGCCAGCAGCTTGGGGTTCTACGGGGGTGTCGGCTACGAGCAGTACTTC
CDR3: CASSLGFYGGVGYEQYF

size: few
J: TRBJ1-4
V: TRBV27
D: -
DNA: TGTGCCAGCAGGCCCCCGGGGGCGTTTAATGAAAAACTGTTTTTT
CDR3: CASRPPGAFNEKLFF

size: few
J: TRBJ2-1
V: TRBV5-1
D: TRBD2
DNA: TGCGCCAGCAGCTTGGGGGGGAGGGATGAGCAGTTCTTC
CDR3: CASSLGGRDEQFF

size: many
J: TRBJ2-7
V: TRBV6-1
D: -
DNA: TGTGCCAGCAGTGACGACAGGACCCCCTACGAGCAGTACTTC
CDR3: CASSDDRTPYEQYF

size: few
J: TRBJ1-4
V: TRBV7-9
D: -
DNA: TGTGCCAGCAGCCCCGGGAGAGGGTTCGGACTTAATGAAAAACTGTTTTTT
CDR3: CASSPGRGFGLNEKLFF

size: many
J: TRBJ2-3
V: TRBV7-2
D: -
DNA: TGTGCCAGCAGCTTAGTGTCGGGAGATACGCAGTATTTT
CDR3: CASSLVSGDTQYF

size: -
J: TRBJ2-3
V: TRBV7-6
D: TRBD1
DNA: TGTGCCAGCAGCTACTGGGAAGGGGGCGGAGATACGCAGTATTTT
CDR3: CASSYWEGGGDTQYF

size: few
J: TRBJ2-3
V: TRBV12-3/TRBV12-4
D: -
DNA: TGTGCCAGCACCAACGTTCCCACGAGCACAGATACGCAGTATTTT
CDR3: CASTNVPTSTDTQYF

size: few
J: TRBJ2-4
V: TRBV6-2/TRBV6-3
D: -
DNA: TGTGCCAGCAGTTATTCCAATACGAACATTCAGTACTTC
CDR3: CASSYSNTNIQYF

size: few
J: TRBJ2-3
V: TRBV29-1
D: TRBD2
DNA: TGCAGCGTTGAGGCTAGCGGAGAGACGCAGTATTTT
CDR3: CSVEASGETQYF

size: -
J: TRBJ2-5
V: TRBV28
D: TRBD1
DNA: TGTGCCAGCAGTCCCTTCGGGACAGGGAGCGGCGAGACCCAGTACTTC
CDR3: CASSPFGTGSGETQYF